This T cell receptor (beta chain) stems from a study of T cells in localized non-small cell lung cancer. Notes on this clone: Its antigen is not known.

Study-level points and caveats: T cell clonality was highest in uninvolved adjacent lung, above tumor. There were a median around 53 of the top 100 tumor clones appearing in adjacent lung. It remains possible that heterogeneity exists, since only one tumor region was sequenced. With higher T cell density in blood came longer overall survival.

Clones were sequenced by immunoSEQ multiplex PCR, and TCRdb holds only the in-frame ones, with some missing. This table holds about 19,000 clones, roughly 83% found once. There are 13 residues in the CDR3. The V end lost 8 bases, the J end lost 3 bases, and 11 bases lay between the germline ends. Germline CDR1 is MNHNS and CDR2 is SASEGT. The clonotype comes from a man aged 35 to 69 with stage I lung adenocarcinoma. The sequences come from peripheral blood, collected before any cancer treatment. The V call is TRBV6-1, the J call TRBJ2-1; D perhaps matches TRBD2 (6 bases). The CDR3 DNA sequence: TGTGCCAGCCGGGGAGGCAGCTACAATGAGCAGTTCTTC. It specifies CASRGGSYNEQFF.